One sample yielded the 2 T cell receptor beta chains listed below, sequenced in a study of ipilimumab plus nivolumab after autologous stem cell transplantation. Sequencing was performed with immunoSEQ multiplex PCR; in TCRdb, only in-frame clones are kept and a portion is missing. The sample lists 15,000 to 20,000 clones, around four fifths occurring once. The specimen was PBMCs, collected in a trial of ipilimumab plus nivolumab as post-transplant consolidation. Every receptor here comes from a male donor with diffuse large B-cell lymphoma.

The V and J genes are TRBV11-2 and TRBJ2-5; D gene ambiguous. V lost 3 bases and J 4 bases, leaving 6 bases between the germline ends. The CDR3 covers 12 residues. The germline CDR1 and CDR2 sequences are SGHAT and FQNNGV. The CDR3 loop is CASSLDPETQYF. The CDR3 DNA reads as TGTGCCAGCAGCTTGGACCCAGAGACCCAGTACTTC.

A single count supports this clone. CDR3 bases: TGCGCCAGCAGCTTGGATGGGATTGAAGCTTTCTTT. Its protein product is CASSLDGIEAFF. The chain carries TRBV5-1 and TRBJ1-1; D is unclear. This CDR3 has 12 residues. Trimming took 0 bases from V and 7 from J, leaving 7 bases between them. Germline CDR1 reads SGHRS; CDR2 reads YFSETQ.